A single sample is the source of the 5 T cell receptor beta chains below, sequenced in a study of blood T cell repertoires in COVID-19. The data were produced by immunoSEQ multiplex PCR, yet TCRdb's version contains in-frame clones alone and is incomplete. The table includes 310,000 or so clones, roughly 90% detected once. Source material: PBMCs or T cells enriched from blood (not recorded which). These receptors were collected from a woman aged 25 to 45 who had recovered from COVID-19.

V is TRBV28 and J is TRBJ1-1; weak D call: TRBD1 (6 bases). Germline V lookup: CDR1 MDHEN, CDR2 SYDVKM. This CDR3 is built from 15 residues. V shed 0 bases and J shed 3 bases, with 11 bases lying between them. CDR3 loop: CASSLWQGSDTEAFF. The CDR3 region has the DNA TGTGCCAGCAGTTTATGGCAGGGGAGCGACACTGAAGCTTTCTTT. Complete variable domain (other parts from reference TRBV28 and TRBJ1-1): DVKVTQSSRYLVKRTGEKVFLECVQDMDHENMFWYRQDPGLGLRLIYFSYDVKMKEKGDIPEGYSVSREKKERFSLILESASTNQTSMYLCASSLWQGSDTEAFFGQGTRLTVV.

This clone was seen only a few times. This chain joins TRBV18 and TRBJ1-2; TRBD1 matches at 9 bases. The CDR3 spans 15 residues. Germline lookup yields CDR1 KGHSH and CDR2 LQKENI. Trimming removed 6 bases from V and 6 bases from J; junction bases left unmatched: 11. The CDR3 region is CASSPPGTGKDGYTF. The CDR3 region has the DNA TGTGCCAGCTCTCCCCCTGGGACAGGGAAGGATGGCTACACCTTC. Based on the CDR3 plus reference TRBV18 and TRBJ1-2, the full variable domain is NAGVMQNPRHLVRRRGQEARLRCSPMKGHSHVYWYRQLPEEGLKFMVYLQKENIIDESGMPKERFSAEFPKEGPSILRIQQVVRGDSAAYFCASSPPGTGKDGYTFGSGTRLTVV.

In DNA, the CDR3 is TGTGCCTGGAGTGTACAAAGGGGTGCCGAAGCTTTCTTT. The encoded protein is CAWSVQRGAEAFF. The genes are TRBV30 and TRBJ1-1; D is possibly TRBD1 (5 bases). This CDR3 comprises 13 residues. Per the germline V gene, CDR1 is GTSNPN and CDR2 is SVGIG (reference sequence). Deletions cut 0 bases from V and 8 bases from J, with 13 bases between.

The count of this clone is one. This chain links TRBV24-1 with TRBJ2-1; 7 bases are a match to TRBD1. V lost 5 bases to trimming and J lost 6 bases; unmatched junction nucleotides: 9. This CDR3 has 15 amino acids. Germline V lookup: CDR1 KGHDR, CDR2 SFDVKD. The CDR3 reads CATSAIDRERNEQFF. CDR3 coding DNA: TGTGCCACCAGTGCCATAGACAGGGAGCGCAATGAGCAGTTCTTC.

The chain couples TRBV28 to TRBJ1-4; D remains unclear. Trimming left V 6 bases short and J 8 bases short, with 13 bases between. The CDR3 runs to 13 residues. Germline CDR1 and CDR2: MDHEN and SYDVKM. This chain's CDR3 is CASRGGSGEKLFF. The CDR3 DNA reads TGTGCCAGCAGAGGAGGAAGTGGGGAAAAACTGTTTTTT.